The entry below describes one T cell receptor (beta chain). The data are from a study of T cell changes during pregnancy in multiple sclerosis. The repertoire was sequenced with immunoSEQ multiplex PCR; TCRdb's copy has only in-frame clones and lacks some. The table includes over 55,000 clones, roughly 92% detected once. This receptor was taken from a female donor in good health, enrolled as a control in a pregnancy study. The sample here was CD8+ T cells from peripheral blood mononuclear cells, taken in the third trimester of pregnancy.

As DNA, the CDR3 is TGTGCCAGTAGTAGGTCTAGCGGAAACATTCAGTACTTC. Protein sequence: CASSRSSGNIQYF. The chain has TRBV19 and TRBJ2-4; 7 positions match TRBD2. The CDR3 spans 13 residues. Germline V gene lookup returns CDR1 LNHDA and CDR2 SQIVND (reference sequence). The V gene end was trimmed by 4 bases and the J gene end by 6 bases; junction bases not matched to a gene: 3.